This T cell receptor (beta chain) was sequenced in a study of T cell responses to AZD1222 COVID-19 vaccine. J gave up 5 bases and V 3 bases, and 5 bases lay outside the gene matches. CDR1 is SGHRS, CDR2 YFSETQ, per germline. This CDR3 is 15 amino acids long. This clone was observed a single time. Its antigen remains unidentified. Study-wide findings and caveats: An increase in Spike-specific TCR breadth and depth was observed after two AZD1222 doses. Just a handful of AZD1222 recipients were seropositive at baseline. Donors were largely white British and mainly female; clonal diversity was possibly underestimated. Unmutated regions of variants are reportedly targeted by nearly half of spike-specific TCRs.

The repertoire was sequenced with immunoSEQ multiplex PCR; TCRdb's copy has only in-frame clones and lacks some. Seen here are over 150,000 clones, around 90% observed once, and the top ten hold approximately 20%. The gene calls are TRBV5-1 and TRBJ1-4; 9 nucleotides agree with TRBD1. This receptor was obtained from an adult in good health. Sequences were derived from peripheral blood, sampled on day 0 of AZD1222 vaccination. The CDR3 region has the DNA TGCGCCAGCAGCTGGGCGACAGGGGGAAATGAAAAACTGTTTTTT. Its translation is CASSWATGGNEKLFF.